This note documents a single TCR beta chain sequence. Its target is unknown. The data stem from a study of cytomegalovirus exposure and HLA in healthy donors. Study observations and caveats: A later analysis reported that several of the most significant clusters appeared to be linked to common viral pathogens, among them Epstein-Barr virus.

Trimming took 4 bases from V and 7 from J, leaving 13 bases between them. The CDR3 is 13 residues long. Germline CDR1 and CDR2: SGHTA and FQGNSA. PCR amplification relied on 60 Vbeta primers (plus 13 Jbeta primers). Some clones are missing from TCRdb's copy, which holds only in-frame ones; the method was immunoSEQ multiplex PCR. The sample carries about 150,000 clones, 8.5% to 10% recorded once. The sample taken for sequencing was PBMCs. This chain links TRBV7-2 with TRBJ1-2; D perhaps matches TRBD1 (6 bases). The receptor was derived from a middle-aged man in good health and CMV-seronegative. Written as DNA, the CDR3 is TGTGCCAGCAGCTCCCGAGGGGGTCTTGGCTACACCTTC. Translating it yields CASSSRGGLGYTF.